This T cell receptor (beta chain) came from a study of OX40 agonist ivuxolimab in advanced cancers. Study-level results: Averaging showed that CD8+ T cells had more expanded clones than CD4+ did.

V was cut by 8 bases and J by 0 bases, with 12 bases left in between. The CDR3 runs to 14 residues. Germline values: CDR1 SNHLY, CDR2 FYNNEI. Data came from immunoSEQ multiplex PCR; TCRdb stores just in-frame clones and leaves some out. Seen here are 90,000 to 150,000 clones, approximately 92% observed once, and the top ten hold around 0.57%. Points on this clone: Its antigen is as yet unknown.

The chain recombines TRBV2 with TRBJ2-3; tentatively, D is TRBD2 (5 bases). Sequencing used CD4+ or CD8+ T cells sorted from blood, obtained in a trial of the OX40 agonist ivuxolimab. This receptor was obtained from an adult with an advanced solid tumor such as melanoma, head and neck, liver or kidney cancer. CDR3 sequence reads: CASCLLGSTDTQYF. The CDR3 nucleotides read TGTGCCAGCTGTTTACTAGGGAGCACAGATACGCAGTATTTT.